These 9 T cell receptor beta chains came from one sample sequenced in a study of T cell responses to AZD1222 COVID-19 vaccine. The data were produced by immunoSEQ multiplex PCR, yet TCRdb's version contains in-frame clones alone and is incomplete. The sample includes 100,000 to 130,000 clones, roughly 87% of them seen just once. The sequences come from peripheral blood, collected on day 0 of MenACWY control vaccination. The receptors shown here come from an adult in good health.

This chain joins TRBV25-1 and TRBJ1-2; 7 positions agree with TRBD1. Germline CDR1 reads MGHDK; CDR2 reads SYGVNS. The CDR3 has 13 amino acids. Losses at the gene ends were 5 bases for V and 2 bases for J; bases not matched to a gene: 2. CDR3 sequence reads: CASSLTGNYGYTF. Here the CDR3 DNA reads TGTGCCAGCAGTTTGACAGGGAACTATGGCTACACCTTC.

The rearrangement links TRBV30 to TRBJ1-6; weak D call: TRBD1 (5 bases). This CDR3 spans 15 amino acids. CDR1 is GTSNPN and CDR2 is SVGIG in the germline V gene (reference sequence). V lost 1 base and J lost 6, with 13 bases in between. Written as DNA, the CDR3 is TGTGCCTGGAGTGCCCGGGGGTTCGGTAATTCACCCCTCCACTTT. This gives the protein CAWSARGFGNSPLHF.

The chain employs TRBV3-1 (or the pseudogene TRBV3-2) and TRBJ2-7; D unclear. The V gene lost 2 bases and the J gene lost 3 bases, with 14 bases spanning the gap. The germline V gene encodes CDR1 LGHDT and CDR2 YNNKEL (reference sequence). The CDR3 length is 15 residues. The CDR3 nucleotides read TGTGCCAGCAGCCAACAGTTACAGTCCCTCTACGAGCAGTACTTC. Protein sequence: CASSQQLQSLYEQYF.

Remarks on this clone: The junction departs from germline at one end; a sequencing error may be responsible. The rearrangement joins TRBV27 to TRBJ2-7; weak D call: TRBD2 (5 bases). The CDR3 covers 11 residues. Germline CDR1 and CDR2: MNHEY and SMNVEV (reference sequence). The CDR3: CASSFRPEGDF. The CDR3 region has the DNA TGTGCCAGCAGTTTTCGCCCCGAGGGTGACTTC.

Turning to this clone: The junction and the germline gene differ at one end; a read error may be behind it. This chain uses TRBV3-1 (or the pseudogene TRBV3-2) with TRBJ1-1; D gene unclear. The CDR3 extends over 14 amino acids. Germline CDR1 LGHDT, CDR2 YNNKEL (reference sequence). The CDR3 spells CASRQGPANTEAFF. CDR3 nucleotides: TGTGCCAGCAGGCAAGGCCCAGCGAACACTGAAGCTTTCTTT.

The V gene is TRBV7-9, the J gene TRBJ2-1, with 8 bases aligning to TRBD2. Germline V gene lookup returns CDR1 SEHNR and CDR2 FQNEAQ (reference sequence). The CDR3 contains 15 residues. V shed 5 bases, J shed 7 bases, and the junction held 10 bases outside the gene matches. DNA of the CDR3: TGTGCCAGCAGCCCCCGGGGGGGCCCAATGAATGAGCAGTTCTTC. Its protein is CASSPRGGPMNEQFF.

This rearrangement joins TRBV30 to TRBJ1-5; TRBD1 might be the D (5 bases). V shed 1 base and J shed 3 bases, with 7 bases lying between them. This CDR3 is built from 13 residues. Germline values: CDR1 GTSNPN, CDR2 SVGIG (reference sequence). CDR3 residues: CAWSGQINQPQHF. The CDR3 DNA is TGTGCCTGGAGTGGACAGATCAATCAGCCCCAGCATTTT.

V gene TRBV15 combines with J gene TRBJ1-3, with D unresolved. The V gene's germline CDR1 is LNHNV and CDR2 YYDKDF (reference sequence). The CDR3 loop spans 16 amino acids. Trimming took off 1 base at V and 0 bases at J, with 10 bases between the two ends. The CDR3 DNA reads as TGTGCCACCAGCAGAGTGGACCGCGGCTCTGGAAACACCATATATTTT. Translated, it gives CATSRVDRGSGNTIYF.

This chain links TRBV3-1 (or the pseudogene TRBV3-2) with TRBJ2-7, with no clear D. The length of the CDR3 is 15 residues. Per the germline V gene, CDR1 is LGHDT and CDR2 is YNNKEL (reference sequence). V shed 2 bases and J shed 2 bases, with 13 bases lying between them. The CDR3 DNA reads TGTGCCAGCAGCCAAATACCGGGCAGCACCTACGAGCAGTACTTC. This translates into CASSQIPGSTYEQYF.